These 9 T cell receptor beta chains came from one sample sequenced in a study of CD8 T cells in ankylosing spondylitis. For these TCRs, the target antigens are not known. TCRdb fed the 5' RACE reads into MiXCR, producing one record per CDR3 protein. This sample has over 700,000 distinct CDR3 sequences, with around a fifth found just once. Broader study findings: A motif of eight or nine highly homologous TCR beta variants was seen as apparently characteristic of ankylosing spondylitis blood.

Sequencing was carried out using blood, either unsorted or a sorted T cell fraction (not recorded which). The receptors shown here come from a male donor with ankylosing spondylitis.

Only a few counts were recorded for this clonotype. V usage is TRBV28 and J usage is TRBJ2-2, with D possibly matching TRBD2 (6 bases). The ends were cut back, 7 bases at V and 1 base at J, with 10 bases in the middle. The germline V gene has CDR1 MDHEN and CDR2 SYDVKM. This CDR3 has 14 residues. CDR3 sequence (DNA): TGTGCCAGCAAGGGTAGCGGGAACACCGGGGAGCTGTTTTTT. Translated: CASKGSGNTGELFF.

This clonotype occurred a few times. The chain couples TRBV18 to TRBJ1-4; D unclear. The V gene lost 3 bases and the J gene lost 3 bases, with 11 bases spanning the gap. Germline assignment: CDR1 KGHSH and CDR2 LQKENI. The CDR3 contains 15 residues. The CDR3 DNA reads as TGTGCCAGCTCACCGTCAGCGCAGGCTAATGAAAAACTGTTTTTT. Translation gives CASSPSAQANEKLFF.

The genes are TRBV5-1 and TRBJ1-1, with no clear D. V dropped 0 bases and J dropped 5 bases, with 14 bases sitting between them. Germline CDR1 and CDR2: SGHRS and YFSETQ. The CDR3 covers 15 residues. CDR3 region: CASSLVGVMGTEAFF. CDR3 DNA sequence: TGCGCCAGCAGCTTGGTTGGGGTGATGGGGACTGAAGCTTTCTTT.

This clonotype has just a few counts. The V call is TRBV11-3, the J call TRBJ2-1; no clear D. The CDR3 loop spans 12 amino acids. Germline values: CDR1 SGHNT, CDR2 YENEEA. V shed 3 bases and J shed 5 bases, with 5 bases lying between them. CDR3 DNA sequence: TGTGCCAGCAGCTTTCGACACAATGAGCAGTTCTTC. As protein: CASSFRHNEQFF.

This clonotype came up a few times. The chain joins TRBV7-8 to TRBJ2-5, with unresolved D. Germline-derived CDR1 and CDR2 are SGHVS and FQNEAQ. Trimming took 3 bases from V and 5 from J, leaving 10 bases between them. The CDR3 extends over 13 amino acids. CDR3 bases: TGTGCCAGCAGCTTCCGACATGCGGAGACCCAGTACTTC. It encodes CASSFRHAETQYF.

This chain joins TRBV11-2 and TRBJ2-4; TRBD2 agrees at 7 bases. V gave up 5 bases and J gave up 0 bases; unmatched junction bases: 7. CDR3 length: 16 amino acids. Germline V gives CDR1 SGHAT, CDR2 FQNNGV. CDR3 nucleotides: TGTGCCAGCAGCCCCCGGGACTACTTAGCCAAAAACATTCAGTACTTC. Translated: CASSPRDYLAKNIQYF. The variable domain in full, completed from reference TRBV11-2 and TRBJ2-4, reads EAGVAQSPRYKIIEKRQSVAFWCNPISGHATLYWYQQILGQGPKLLIQFQNNGVVDDSQLPKDRFSAERLKGVDSTLKIQPAKLEDSAVYLCASSPRDYLAKNIQYFGAGTRLSVL.

This rearrangement joins TRBV4-1 to TRBJ2-1; 10 bases fit TRBD2. CDR3 length: 16 residues. CDR1 and CDR2 (germline): MGHRA, YSYEKL. V lost 0 bases, J lost 9 bases, and 8 bases stayed unmatched. CDR3 DNA sequence: TGCGCCAGCAGCCAAGAACGCGGGACTAGCGAAGTTGAGCAGTTCTTC. Its translation: CASSQERGTSEVEQFF.

This clonotype appeared a few times. This rearrangement joins TRBV7-6 to TRBJ1-4; D is undetermined. CDR1 is SGHVS, CDR2 FNYEAQ, per germline. V lost 5 bases and J 8 bases, leaving 12 bases between the germline ends. This CDR3 is built from 13 residues. CDR3 region: CASSRRLGEKLFF. In DNA form, the CDR3 reads TGTGCCAGCAGCCGTCGGTTGGGGGAAAAACTGTTTTTT.

The chain combines TRBV12-3 or TRBV12-4 with TRBJ1-1; no definite D call. V was pared by 3 bases and J by 1 base, with 9 bases between. This CDR3 comprises 14 residues. The CDR3, as DNA: TGTGCCAGCAGTTTGGCCGCTAAGAACACTGAAGCTTTCTTT. Translating it yields CASSLAAKNTEAFF.